This paragraph reports one TCR beta chain. These data belong to a study of blood T cell repertoires in COVID-19. Study overall: Samples taken during acute and convalescent COVID-19 were collected in the United States, Italy and Spain. PBMCs, B-cell-depleted T cells, or T cells were the source of the cDNA or gDNA that made up the material.

As originally analysed: Amplifying reference gene primers gave estimates of nucleated cell counts. Profiled with immunoSEQ multiplex PCR; TCRdb holds only in-frame clones, not every one. The DNA was the basis for D and trimming; V, J and clone size are from that table. The data show under 300,000 clones, approximately 91% seen once. V shed 0 bases, J shed 2 bases, and the junction held 3 bases outside the gene matches. The CDR3 is 16 amino acids. Germline-derived CDR1 and CDR2 are LGHNA and YSLEER. This receptor was taken from a woman aged 40 to 55 who had recovered from COVID-19. The V and J genes are TRBV4-3 and TRBJ2-3, with 9 bases aligning to TRBD2. Sequenced input: peripheral blood. The CDR3 loop reads CASSQDASGATDTQYF. The CDR3 nucleotides read TGCGCCAGCAGCCAAGATGCTAGCGGGGCCACAGATACGCAGTATTTT.